The 23 T cell receptor beta chains given below trace back to one sample, sequenced in a study of T cells in localized non-small cell lung cancer. Libraries were prepared by immunoSEQ multiplex PCR; TCRdb keeps only in-frame clonotypes and omits some of them. The repertoire includes about 24,000 clones, 80% to 85% of them detected once, and approximately 5% sits in the top ten. The sequencing used PBMCs, collected before any cancer treatment. The receptors shown here come from a man aged 35 to 69 with stage II lung adenocarcinoma.

J is TRBJ1-6 and V is TRBV6-5, with TRBD1 identical over 7 bases. Germline CDR1 MNHEY, CDR2 SVGAGI. J gave up 6 bases and V 5 bases, and 7 bases lay outside the gene matches. The CDR3 contains 15 residues. The DNA of the CDR3 is TGTGCCAGCAGTCCTAAGCCAGGGGGTAATTCACCCCTCCACTTT. Translation: CASSPKPGGNSPLHF.

The V gene is TRBV7-2, the J gene TRBJ2-1; D unclear. Trimming removed 1 base at V and 2 bases at J, with 12 bases between. The CDR3 sequence is 16 residues long. CDR1 and CDR2 from the germline V gene are SGHTA and FQGNSA. The chain's CDR3 is CASSLGSQFPYNEQFF. The CDR3 coding sequence is TGTGCCAGCAGCTTAGGGTCCCAATTCCCCTACAATGAGCAGTTCTTC.

J is TRBJ2-5 and V is TRBV18, with 7 bases matching TRBD1. The J segment lost 4 bases and the V segment lost 5 bases, leaving 10 bases of the junction unmatched. Germline-derived CDR1 and CDR2 are KGHSH and LQKENI. This CDR3 is built from 15 residues. Here the CDR3 reads CASSSGQVGTETQYF. The CDR3 region has the DNA TGTGCCAGCTCATCCGGACAGGTTGGCACAGAGACCCAGTACTTC. Looking up the rest from reference TRBV18 and TRBJ2-5 gives the full variable domain: NAGVMQNPRHLVRRRGQEARLRCSPMKGHSHVYWYRQLPEEGLKFMVYLQKENIIDESGMPKERFSAEFPKEGPSILRIQQVVRGDSAAYFCASSSGQVGTETQYFGPGTRLLVL.

V and J are TRBV5-1 and TRBJ1-1, with 7 bases aligning to TRBD1. V gave up 4 bases and J gave up 7 bases; unmatched junction bases: 4. The germline V gene has CDR1 SGHRS and CDR2 YFSETQ. The CDR3 has 12 residues. The CDR3 is CASSGDSIEAFF. In DNA form, the CDR3 reads TGCGCCAGCAGCGGGGACAGCATTGAAGCTTTCTTT.

The chain carries TRBV7-6 and TRBJ2-2; 10 nucleotides line up with TRBD2. This CDR3 has 16 amino acids. Losses at the gene ends were 0 bases for V and 6 bases for J; bases not matched to a gene: 4. Germline-derived CDR1 and CDR2 are SGHVS and FNYEAQ. CDR3 loop: CASSLAGGLAAGELFF. The CDR3 nucleotides read TGTGCCAGCAGCTTAGCCGGAGGACTAGCGGCCGGGGAGCTGTTTTTT.

The chain joins TRBV20-1 to TRBJ2-7; TRBD2 is a possible D gene (6 bases). This CDR3 region has 11 residues. CDR1 and CDR2 from the germline V gene are DFQATT and SNEGSKA (reference sequence). Trimming pared 5 bases from V and 7 bases from J, leaving 12 bases between. CDR3 coding DNA: TGCAGTGCTGCCGGGACTGGGGAGCAGTACTTC. Its protein product is CSAAGTGEQYF.

The genes are TRBV28 and TRBJ2-1; the match to TRBD1 covers 8 bases. V dropped 5 bases and J dropped 10; count of bases not matched to a gene: 19. Germline-derived CDR1 and CDR2 are MDHEN and SYDVKM. The CDR3 totals 17 residues. The CDR3 reads CASSVAGGVKTPGEQFF. Here the CDR3 DNA reads TGTGCCAGCAGTGTGGCAGGGGGCGTTAAAACCCCGGGCGAGCAGTTCTTC.

The chain uses TRBV7-9 and TRBJ1-1; weak D call: TRBD1 (6 bases). CDR1 is SEHNR, CDR2 FQNEAQ, per germline (reference sequence). CDR3 size: 14 residues. Between the trimmed V and J ends, which lost 6 bases and 2 bases, there was a span of 13 bases. CDR3 DNA: TGTGCCAGCAGTTTTACAGGGTCAAACACTGAAGCTTTCTTT. Its protein is CASSFTGSNTEAFF.

The rearrangement joins TRBV7-2 to TRBJ2-5; D might be TRBD1 or TRBD2, each matching 6 bases. V gave up 1 base and J gave up 2 bases, with 11 bases separating them. The germline CDR1 and CDR2 sequences are SGHTA and FQGNSA. This CDR3 is 15 amino acids long. The CDR3 region is CASSLVRGGQETQYF. Written as DNA, the CDR3 is TGTGCCAGCAGCTTAGTCAGGGGAGGACAAGAGACCCAGTACTTC. Full variable domain (missing parts from reference TRBV7-2 and TRBJ2-5): GAGVSQSPSNKVTEKGKDVELRCDPISGHTALYWYRQSLGQGLEFLIYFQGNSAPDKSGLPSDRFSAERTGGSVSTLTIQRTQQEDSAVYLCASSLVRGGQETQYFGPGTRLLVL.

The chain employs TRBV19 and TRBJ2-3; TRBD2 agrees at 8 bases. Germline V lookup: CDR1 LNHDA, CDR2 SQIVND (reference sequence). The CDR3 sequence is 14 residues long. The trim removed 7 bases at V and 5 bases at J, leaving 8 bases unmatched. Here the CDR3 DNA reads TGTGCCAGTAAGCCGAGCGGGAGTGTAGATACGCAGTATTTT. This sequence encodes CASKPSGSVDTQYF.

This clone was observed a handful of times. The chain uses TRBV5-6 and TRBJ1-5, with TRBD1 matching 7 bases. Unmatched junction bases numbered 6, after V lost 3 bases and J lost 6 bases. CDR3 length: 14 amino acids. Germline loops: CDR1 SGHDT, CDR2 YYEEEE. In DNA form, the CDR3 reads TGTGCCAGCAGCTATCAGGGGGGAGGTCAGCCCCAGCATTTT. This encodes CASSYQGGGQPQHF.

A single count supports this clone. The V and J genes are TRBV6-5 and TRBJ2-7; D possibly uses TRBD1 or TRBD2 (5 bases each). The germline CDR1 and CDR2 sequences are MNHEY and SVGAGI. The ends were cut back, 6 bases at V and 2 bases at J, with 17 bases in the middle. The CDR3 is 15 residues long. The CDR3 protein is CASRSTGTGTYEQYF. The CDR3 bases are TGTGCCAGCAGATCGACCGGGACGGGAACCTACGAGCAGTACTTC.

This clone has a single count. V gene TRBV30 combines with J gene TRBJ1-5; the D gene is possibly TRBD1 (6 bases). Germline V gene lookup returns CDR1 GTSNPN and CDR2 SVGIG (reference sequence). This CDR3 comprises 14 residues. Deletions cut 0 bases from V and 5 bases from J, with 11 bases between. The CDR3 coding sequence is TGTGCCTGGAGTGTTCTGGGGGCCCATCAGCCCCAGCATTTT. It encodes CAWSVLGAHQPQHF.

This chain links TRBV7-2 with TRBJ2-5; 9 bases fit TRBD2. V gave up 4 bases and J gave up 6 bases; unmatched junction bases: 3. The CDR3 runs 13 residues. Germline V gives CDR1 SGHTA, CDR2 FQGNSA. The CDR3 DNA follows: TGTGCCAGCAGCTCGACTAGCGGAAAGACCCAGTACTTC. It codes for CASSSTSGKTQYF. The entire variable domain, with the rest obtained from reference TRBV7-2 and TRBJ2-5, is as follows: GAGVSQSPSNKVTEKGKDVELRCDPISGHTALYWYRQSLGQGLEFLIYFQGNSAPDKSGLPSDRFSAERTGGSVSTLTIQRTQQEDSAVYLCASSSTSGKTQYFGPGTRLLVL.

A remark on this clone: Other DNA variants within this sample encode the same CDR3. This sequence joins TRBV14 and TRBJ1-2; unclear D gene. This CDR3 has 12 residues. Per the germline V gene, CDR1 is SGHDN and CDR2 is FVKESK. With 3 bases removed from V and 5 bases from J, the gap between germline ends came to 7 bases. The CDR3 coding sequence is TGTGCCAGCAGCCAGGACCGATATGGCTACACCTTC. It is translated as CASSQDRYGYTF.

The V and J genes are TRBV7-9 and TRBJ2-1; possibly TRBD2 for D (6 bases). The CDR3 runs 15 residues. Trimming cost V 2 bases and J 6 bases, with 14 bases left between them. Germline loops: CDR1 SEHNR, CDR2 FQNEAQ (reference sequence). CDR3 bases: TGTGCCAGCAGCTTACTAGCGTCTCGGGGCAATGAGCAGTTCTTC. Translated: CASSLLASRGNEQFF.

The chain links TRBV10-3 to TRBJ2-7; 11 bases fit TRBD1. Trimming removed 10 bases from V and 2 bases from J; junction bases left unmatched: 10. This CDR3 is 15 amino acids long. Germline assignment: CDR1 ENHRY and CDR2 SYGVKD. The CDR3 region has the DNA TGTGCCACCGGCGAAGCGGGACAGGGGGCCTACGAGCAGTACTTC. Translated, it gives CATGEAGQGAYEQYF.

The chain recombines TRBV6-5 with TRBJ2-7; weak D call: TRBD1 (6 bases). V was cut by 7 bases and J by 1 base, with 14 bases left in between. Germline CDR1 is MNHEY and CDR2 is SVGAGI. This CDR3 is built from 14 residues. CDR3 coding DNA: TGTGCCAGCACCTACCACAGGGATTCCTACGAGCAGTACTTC. Amino acids: CASTYHRDSYEQYF.

This rearrangement joins TRBV7-2 to TRBJ2-1, with a possible D match to TRBD2 (5 bases). Trimming took 5 bases from V and 7 from J, leaving 15 bases between them. Germline assignment: CDR1 SGHTA and CDR2 FQGNSA. This CDR3 is built from 14 residues. CDR3 region: CASSLTLGENEQFF. The CDR3 nucleotides are TGTGCCAGCAGCCTTACGCTCGGGGAGAATGAGCAGTTCTTC.

The chain employs TRBV5-6 and TRBJ1-2, with D uncertain. Per germline, CDR1 SGHDT and CDR2 YYEEEE. Trimming stripped 2 bases from V and 8 bases from J, with 13 bases between. This CDR3 spans 13 amino acids. CDR3 bases: TGTGCCAGCAGCTTAGGGAAGGCCTTCGGCTACACCTTC. Its protein is CASSLGKAFGYTF.

This rearrangement joins TRBV7-6 to TRBJ2-7; the D gene is possibly TRBD1 (5 bases). CDR1 SGHVS and CDR2 FNYEAQ come from the germline V gene. Between the trimmed V and J ends, which lost 5 bases and 0 bases, there was a span of 17 bases. This CDR3 is built from 16 residues. CDR3 region: CASSQRLDRLSYEQYF. CDR3 nucleotide sequence: TGTGCCAGCAGCCAGCGCCTAGACAGACTCTCCTACGAGCAGTACTTC.

The CDR3 protein is CASSLNRGRHYEQYF. The CDR3 DNA reads TGTGCCAGCAGTTTAAATAGGGGCCGACATTACGAGCAGTACTTC. V is TRBV27 and J is TRBJ2-7; weak D call: TRBD1 (5 bases). Trimming removed 2 bases at V and 4 bases at J, with 15 bases between. Germline V CDR1 and CDR2: MNHEY, SMNVEV (reference sequence). The CDR3 spans 15 residues.

A word on this clone: The CDR3 ends on some other residue instead of the conserved phenylalanine or tryptophan, so this is likely a read error. This chain links TRBV30 with TRBJ2-2, with 9 nucleotides matching TRBD2. This CDR3 spans 16 amino acids. J lost 4 bases, V lost 5 bases, and 11 bases had no gene match. Germline V lookup: CDR1 GTSNPN, CDR2 SVGIG (reference sequence). CDR3 nucleotides: TGTGCCTGGGGAGACCTTGGACTAGCGCTCACCGGGGAGCTGTTTGTT. Translation: CAWGDLGLALTGELFV.